This entry lists 30 T cell receptor beta chains sequenced from one sample in a study of cytomegalovirus exposure and HLA in healthy donors. Researchers ran the PCR with 60 Vbeta and 13 Jbeta primers. Clones were read by immunoSEQ multiplex PCR, and TCRdb kept only the in-frame ones, dropping some. The data show about 180,000 clones, 80% seen once. The sample comprised PBMCs. Receptor source: a man aged 35 to 55 in good health and CMV-seronegative.

The rearrangement uses TRBV2 and TRBJ1-4; D gene ambiguous. The germline CDR1 and CDR2 sequences are SNHLY and FYNNEI. The CDR3 has 16 amino acids. With 4 bases removed from V and 2 bases from J, the gap between germline ends came to 14 bases. This CDR3 reads CASSVYAPGTNEKLFF. DNA of the CDR3: TGTGCCAGCAGTGTCTACGCCCCAGGTACTAATGAAAAACTGTTTTTT.

The chain combines TRBV7-6 with TRBJ2-1; no clear D gene. CDR3 length: 12 residues. The ends were cut back, 4 bases at V and 10 bases at J, with 11 bases in the middle. Germline V gene data show CDR1 as SGHVS and CDR2 as FNYEAQ. The CDR3 sequence is CASSSYTREQFF. For the CDR3, the DNA is TGTGCCAGCAGCTCGTATACCCGGGAGCAGTTCTTC. The whole variable domain, remainder taken from reference TRBV7-6 and TRBJ2-1, is GAGVSQSPRYKVTKRGQDVALRCDPISGHVSLYWYRQALGQGPEFLTYFNYEAQQDKSGLPNDRFSAERPEGSISTLTIQRTEQRDSAMYRCASSSYTREQFFGPGTRLTVL.

This sequence joins TRBV18 and TRBJ1-2; a possible D gene is TRBD1 (5 bases). The CDR3 has 16 residues. V was shortened by 6 bases and J by 3 bases, with 20 bases between the two germline ends. Germline lookup yields CDR1 KGHSH and CDR2 LQKENI. The CDR3 reads CASSRGGSAGHYGYTF. As DNA, the CDR3 is TGTGCCAGCTCCCGGGGGGGGAGCGCAGGGCACTATGGCTACACCTTC.

CDR3 nucleotide sequence: TGTGCCAGTAACATTCCGGGGGGGATCACTGGAAACACCATATATTTT. It is translated as CASNIPGGITGNTIYF. V gene TRBV19 combines with J gene TRBJ1-3, with D maybe TRBD1 (5 bases). CDR1 LNHDA and CDR2 SQIVND come from the germline V gene (reference sequence). V was cut by 7 bases and J by 2 bases, with 18 bases left in between. The CDR3 loop spans 16 amino acids.

This clone was counted only a few times. The chain links TRBV2 to TRBJ2-3, with TRBD2 identical over 10 bases. From germline, CDR1 is SNHLY and CDR2 FYNNEI. The CDR3 length is 16 residues. V shed 6 bases, J shed 0 bases, and the junction held 6 bases outside the gene matches. The CDR3 loop is CASSHSSGGSTDTQYF. The CDR3 DNA sequence: TGTGCCAGCAGCCACTCTAGCGGGGGAAGCACAGATACGCAGTATTTT.

The chain links TRBV7-2 to TRBJ2-1; TRBD2 agrees at 10 bases. The germline CDR1 and CDR2 sequences are SGHTA and FQGNSA. This CDR3 has 15 residues. The trim removed 5 bases at V and 4 bases at J, leaving 5 bases unmatched. Here the CDR3 DNA reads TGTGCCAGCAGCCCTAGCGGGGGCTCATACAATGAGCAGTTCTTC. It codes for CASSPSGGSYNEQFF.

The chain uses TRBV9 and TRBJ2-3; the D gene is possibly TRBD2 (5 bases). CDR3 size: 14 residues. Per the germline V gene, CDR1 is SGDLS and CDR2 is YYNGEE. V lost 2 bases, J lost 1 base, and 8 bases lay in between. The CDR3 coding sequence is TGTGCCAGCAGCGTGCAACTAGGCACAGATACGCAGTATTTT. It codes for CASSVQLGTDTQYF.

The V and J genes are TRBV30 and TRBJ1-6; 10 bases line up with TRBD1. CDR1 and CDR2 (germline): GTSNPN, SVGIG (reference sequence). The CDR3 runs 13 residues. With 3 bases clipped from V and 9 bases from J, the junction kept 2 bases outside the gene matches. CDR3 in amino acids: CAWRRDRGSPLHF. DNA of the CDR3: TGTGCCTGGAGAAGGGACAGGGGTTCACCCCTCCACTTT.

This clone appeared a few times. The genes are TRBV7-2 and TRBJ2-7; D may be TRBD1 (6 bases). V lost 5 bases and J lost 3, with 8 bases in between. Germline V lookup: CDR1 SGHTA, CDR2 FQGNSA. CDR3 length equals 12 residues. CDR3 DNA: TGTGCCAGCAGCCGGACAGTCTACGAGCAGTACTTC. Translating it yields CASSRTVYEQYF. Based on the CDR3 plus reference TRBV7-2 and TRBJ2-7, the full variable domain is GAGVSQSPSNKVTEKGKDVELRCDPISGHTALYWYRQSLGQGLEFLIYFQGNSAPDKSGLPSDRFSAERTGGSVSTLTIQRTQQEDSAVYLCASSRTVYEQYFGPGTRLTVT.

The chain employs TRBV6-1 and TRBJ1-5; D is unclear. V gave up 3 bases and J gave up 0 bases, with 6 bases separating them. Per the germline V gene, CDR1 is MNHNS and CDR2 is SASEGT. The CDR3 has 14 residues. The CDR3 DNA follows: TGTGCCAGCAGTGACGGTTATAGCAATCAGCCCCAGCATTTT. Its protein product is CASSDGYSNQPQHF.

The chain recombines TRBV11-3 with TRBJ2-3, with 12 bases that match TRBD2. The CDR3 totals 16 residues. J lost 4 bases, V lost 5 bases, and 7 bases had no gene match. Per the germline V gene, CDR1 is SGHNT and CDR2 is YENEEA. CDR3 residues: CASSTRLAGDPDTQYF. The CDR3 DNA is TGTGCCAGCAGCACCAGACTAGCGGGAGACCCAGATACGCAGTATTTT.

The chain combines TRBV29-1 with TRBJ2-7; D may be TRBD2 (5 bases). CDR1 is SQVTM, CDR2 ANQGSEA, per germline. The CDR3 is 14 residues long. Trimming stripped 2 bases from V and 4 bases from J, with 15 bases between. The CDR3 loop is CSVETHGSGYEQYF. Written as DNA, the CDR3 is TGCAGCGTTGAAACACACGGATCGGGATACGAGCAGTACTTC.

V is TRBV11-3 and J is TRBJ2-5; 16 nucleotides line up with TRBD2. Germline loops: CDR1 SGHNT, CDR2 YENEEA. The V gene end was trimmed by 3 bases and the J gene end by 1 base; junction bases not matched to a gene: 2. This CDR3 spans 17 amino acids. CDR3 bases: TGTGCCAGCAGCTTGGGACTAGCGGGGGGGCTCCAAGAGACCCAGTACTTC. It translates to CASSLGLAGGLQETQYF.

The chain recombines TRBV14 with TRBJ1-1; maybe TRBD1 (5 bases). Trimming took 7 bases from V and 2 from J, leaving 11 bases between them. The germline V gene encodes CDR1 SGHDN and CDR2 FVKESK. This CDR3 contains 13 residues. The CDR3 DNA reads TGTGCCAGCACCCCAAGGGGTAACACTGAAGCTTTCTTT. This translates into CASTPRGNTEAFF.

With respect to this clone: One end of the junction is discordant with germline, which a read error may explain. The CDR3 nucleotides read TGTTCCAGCAGCCAGGACAGATCCACCAACACCGGGGAGCTGTTTTTT. This gives the protein CSSSQDRSTNTGELFF. The V and J genes are TRBV7-9 and TRBJ2-2; tentative D call: TRBD1 (6 bases). From germline, CDR1 is SEHNR and CDR2 FQNEAQ (reference sequence). The CDR3 spans 16 residues.

This clone was detected a few times. The rearrangement joins TRBV5-1 to TRBJ2-3, with TRBD1 as a possible D gene (6 bases). The ends were cut back, 1 base at V and 0 bases at J, with 12 bases in the middle. CDR1 SGHRS and CDR2 YFSETQ come from the germline V gene. This CDR3 comprises 16 residues. CDR3 protein: CASSLPGTTSTDTQYF. In nucleotides, the CDR3 is TGCGCCAGCAGCTTGCCCGGGACAACTAGCACAGATACGCAGTATTTT.

V usage is TRBV4-3 and J usage is TRBJ2-1, with 11 bases identical to TRBD2. V shed 0 bases, J shed 10 bases, and the junction held 5 bases outside the gene matches. CDR3 length: 15 residues. Germline V gives CDR1 LGHNA, CDR2 YSLEER. The CDR3 nucleotides read TGCGCCAGCAGCCAAGATGGACTAGCGGGCAGGGAGCAGTTCTTC. Protein sequence: CASSQDGLAGREQFF.

This chain joins TRBV6-1 and TRBJ1-1; 9 bases are a match to TRBD1. V shed 8 bases, J shed 0 bases, and the junction held 7 bases outside the gene matches. CDR1 and CDR2 (germline): MNHNS, SASEGT. The CDR3 totals 15 residues. CDR3 coding DNA: TGTGCCAGCCGGGGACAGGGAACCATGAACACTGAAGCTTTCTTT. Translation gives CASRGQGTMNTEAFF.

The genes are TRBV5-5 and TRBJ2-5; no firm D call. V shed 0 bases and J shed 5 bases, with 11 bases lying between them. Germline V gene lookup returns CDR1 SGHKS and CDR2 YYEKEE (reference sequence). This CDR3 is 14 amino acids long. The CDR3 sequence: CASSLVADGETQYF. The CDR3 DNA is TGTGCCAGCAGCTTGGTGGCAGACGGGGAGACCCAGTACTTC.

The CDR3 loop reads CASSEYWEGEKLFF. For the CDR3, the DNA is TGTGCCAGCAGTGAATACTGGGAGGGAGAAAAACTGTTTTTT. This chain connects TRBV6-1 to TRBJ1-4; D gene ambiguous. Per the germline V gene, CDR1 is MNHNS and CDR2 is SASEGT. This CDR3 is built from 14 residues. V lost 2 bases, J lost 8 bases, and 12 bases lay in between.

The chain recombines TRBV18 with TRBJ1-1, with D perhaps matching TRBD1 (5 bases). CDR3 length: 14 amino acids. The V gene's germline CDR1 is KGHSH and CDR2 LQKENI. V was trimmed by 5 bases and J by 6 bases, leaving 16 bases between them. The CDR3 DNA is TGTGCCAGCTCAACCGGGGAGGGGCTCCCTGAAGCTTTCTTT. As protein: CASSTGEGLPEAFF.

The rearrangement links TRBV19 to TRBJ1-4; D is ambiguous. V lost 3 bases and J 6 bases, leaving 8 bases between the germline ends. This CDR3 is 13 amino acids long. From germline, CDR1 is LNHDA and CDR2 SQIVND (reference sequence). This chain's CDR3 is CASSIYADEKLFF. The CDR3 DNA is TGTGCCAGTAGTATCTATGCGGATGAAAAACTGTTTTTT.

This clone was counted only a few times. CDR3 DNA: TGCAGCGTTGTCGGTAACAATGAGCAGTTCTTC. Translated: CSVVGNNEQFF. The chain couples TRBV29-1 to TRBJ2-1; D is ambiguous. This CDR3 comprises 11 residues. In germline, CDR1 is SQVTM, CDR2 ANQGSEA. V lost 4 bases to trimming and J lost 5 bases, with 6 bases between them.

CDR3 amino acids: CASSEAGGTETQYF. CDR3 in DNA: TGTGCCAGCAGTGAGGCAGGGGGCACTGAGACCCAGTACTTC. This chain joins TRBV2 and TRBJ2-5, with 8 nucleotides matching TRBD1. Trimming took 3 bases from V and 5 from J; bases not matched to a gene: 5. The germline V gene has CDR1 SNHLY and CDR2 FYNNEI. The CDR3 is 14 amino acids.

The chain links TRBV2 to TRBJ1-2; D ambiguous. The CDR3 is made up of 15 amino acids. V lost 7 bases to trimming and J lost 6 bases, with 21 bases between them. Germline CDR1 SNHLY, CDR2 FYNNEI. The CDR3 DNA reads TGTGCCAGCATCCCAGGAGCCACCGCCGGGAATGGCTACACCTTC. Protein product: CASIPGATAGNGYTF.

The chain carries TRBV19 and TRBJ2-1, with a weak D call TRBD2 (6 bases). V gave up 2 bases and J gave up 7 bases, with 9 bases separating them. The CDR3 sequence is 13 residues long. CDR1 is LNHDA and CDR2 is SQIVND in the germline V gene (reference sequence). The CDR3 spells CASSIRRGNEQFF. The CDR3 DNA reads TGTGCCAGTAGTATACGCCGGGGGAATGAGCAGTTCTTC.

The V call is TRBV11-2, the J call TRBJ2-1; possibly TRBD2 for D (5 bases). Germline V gene sequence: CDR1 SGHAT, CDR2 FQNNGV. V lost 1 base and J 4 bases, leaving 11 bases between the germline ends. The CDR3 is 15 residues long. As DNA, the CDR3 is TGTGCCAGCAGCTTAGTACGGGGTTCATACAATGAGCAGTTCTTC. It is translated as CASSLVRGSYNEQFF. Drawing the rest from reference TRBV11-2 and TRBJ2-1, the complete variable domain is EAGVAQSPRYKIIEKRQSVAFWCNPISGHATLYWYQQILGQGPKLLIQFQNNGVVDDSQLPKDRFSAERLKGVDSTLKIQPAKLEDSAVYLCASSLVRGSYNEQFFGPGTRLTVL.

The gene calls are TRBV5-1 and TRBJ2-1; 7 bases fit TRBD2. The J segment lost 8 bases and the V segment lost 0 bases, leaving 8 bases of the junction unmatched. CDR1 is SGHRS, CDR2 YFSETQ, per germline. This CDR3 comprises 15 residues. The CDR3 here is CASSLDTGGSYEQFF. In nucleotides, the CDR3 is TGCGCCAGCAGCTTGGATACGGGAGGCTCGTATGAGCAGTTCTTC.

J is TRBJ1-1 and V is TRBV4-3; D gene unclear. Germline lookup yields CDR1 LGHNA and CDR2 YSLEER. The V and J ends lost 1 base and 0 bases respectively, with 6 bases between them. The CDR3 loop spans 14 amino acids. CDR3 loop: CASSQVWLNTEAFF. The CDR3 DNA is TGCGCCAGCAGCCAAGTGTGGCTGAACACTGAAGCTTTCTTT.

V gene TRBV27 combines with J gene TRBJ2-3; 12 bases align to TRBD2. The germline V gene encodes CDR1 MNHEY and CDR2 SMNVEV (reference sequence). This CDR3 spans 16 amino acids. Trimming cost V 5 bases and J 4 bases; bases outside gene matches: 7. Here the CDR3 DNA reads TGTGCCAGCAGTGTCACACTAGCGGGGGGACCAGATACGCAGTATTTT. It codes for CASSVTLAGGPDTQYF.